Presented here are 17 T cell receptor beta chains from one specimen sequenced in a study of T cells in Graves' hyperthyroidism and ophthalmopathy. What was amplified from RNA transcripts were TCR beta CDR3 regions. The HTBI set primed first-round TCR CDR3 RT-PCR. TCRdb re-called the multiplex PCR reads with MiXCR, one entry per CDR3 protein. The table includes roughly 560,000 distinct CDR3 sequences, roughly 14% detected once. Sequencing was performed on blood. The source is a woman between 35 and 50 years old with Graves' ophthalmopathy.

This clonotype was seen a few times. The chain is built from TRBV28 and TRBJ1-2; no clear D gene. The ends were cut back, 5 bases at V and 7 bases at J, with 26 bases in the middle. Germline CDR1 MDHEN, CDR2 SYDVKM. The CDR3 has 17 amino acids. CDR3 in amino acids: CASSPLEGTGYVSGYTF. In DNA form, the CDR3 reads TGTGCCAGCAGTCCCCTTGAGGGAACTGGCTATGTTAGTGGCTACACCTTC.

This clonotype was recorded many times. The chain has TRBV20-1 and TRBJ2-5; the D gene is possibly TRBD2 (6 bases). The germline CDR1 and CDR2 sequences are DFQATT and SNEGSKA (reference sequence). The CDR3 runs 11 residues. The V and J ends lost 4 bases and 5 bases respectively, with 8 bases between them. The CDR3 spells CSATGRETQYF. The DNA for the CDR3 is TGCAGTGCTACAGGGAGGGAGACCCAGTACTTC.

This clonotype was counted ten times or more. The V call is TRBV30, the J call TRBJ2-7, with 7 positions matching TRBD2. Losses at the gene ends were 1 base for V and 6 bases for J; bases not matched to a gene: 6. The germline gives CDR1 GTSNPN, CDR2 SVGIG (reference sequence). This CDR3 spans 13 amino acids. CDR3 nucleotides: TGTGCCTGGAGTGCCCAGCGGGATTCCGAGCAGTACTTC. Residues: CAWSAQRDSEQYF.

There are many counts of this clonotype. The V and J genes are TRBV7-9 and TRBJ2-7; a possible D gene is TRBD1 (5 bases). The CDR3 sequence is 15 residues long. Germline CDR1 and CDR2: SEHNR and FQNEAQ (reference sequence). V shed 3 bases and J shed 3 bases, with 15 bases lying between them. CDR3 sequence (DNA): TGTGCCAGCAGCTTTGGGCAGGGCCGATTCTACGAGCAGTACTTC. This encodes CASSFGQGRFYEQYF.

This clonotype was seen a handful of times. The chain is built from TRBV5-1 and TRBJ2-2; a possible D gene is TRBD1 (6 bases). This CDR3 has 16 residues. V lost 6 bases and J 0 bases, leaving 15 bases between the germline ends. CDR1 and CDR2 from the germline V gene are SGHRS and YFSETQ. The CDR3 loop is CASNEPGAANTGELFF. As DNA, the CDR3 is TGCGCCAGCAATGAACCAGGGGCAGCGAACACCGGGGAGCTGTTTTTT. Variable domain in full (rest from reference TRBV5-1 and TRBJ2-2): KAGVTQTPRYLIKTRGQQVTLSCSPISGHRSVSWYQQTPGQGLQFLFEYFSETQRNKGNFPGRFSGRQFSNSRSEMNVSTLELGDSALYLCASNEPGAANTGELFFGEGSRLTVL.

The gene calls are TRBV29-1 and TRBJ2-5, with 9 nucleotides matching TRBD2. This CDR3 region has 16 residues. The germline V gene encodes CDR1 SQVTM and CDR2 ANQGSEA. Trimming at V came to 4 bases and at J to 4 bases, leaving 13 bases not matched to a gene. For the CDR3, the DNA is TGCAGCGTTGTCCGATGGACTAGCGCTGACGGAGAGACCCAGTACTTC. It yields the protein CSVVRWTSADGETQYF.

V is TRBV7-2 and J is TRBJ1-2; no clear D gene. V lost 5 bases, J lost 8 bases, and 9 bases lay in between. The V gene's germline CDR1 is SGHTA and CDR2 FQGNSA. This CDR3 is built from 11 residues. This CDR3 is CASSAVRGYTF. The CDR3 nucleotides are TGTGCCAGCAGCGCGGTGAGAGGCTACACCTTC. The whole variable domain, remainder taken from reference TRBV7-2 and TRBJ1-2, is GAGVSQSPSNKVTEKGKDVELRCDPISGHTALYWYRQSLGQGLEFLIYFQGNSAPDKSGLPSDRFSAERTGGSVSTLTIQRTQQEDSAVYLCASSAVRGYTFGSGTRLTVV.

J is TRBJ1-1 and V is TRBV13; D unresolved. Germline lookup yields CDR1 PRHDT and CDR2 FYEKMQ (reference sequence). The CDR3 extends over 14 amino acids. The germline V and J ends were trimmed by 5 bases and 5 bases, with 15 bases remaining between them. CDR3 nucleotides: TGTGCCAGCAGCCGCGAGGAGCGTAGGACTGAAGCTTTCTTT. Residues: CASSREERRTEAFF.

Ten or more counts support this clonotype. The CDR3 DNA is TGTGCCAGCAGCTTAGGGGCAGGGGGCATGGGCAATCAGCCCCAGCATTTT. It specifies CASSLGAGGMGNQPQHF. The gene calls are TRBV11-1 and TRBJ1-5; 8 bases line up with TRBD1. Per germline, CDR1 SGHAT and CDR2 FQDESV (reference sequence). V was clipped by 1 base and J by 2 bases; unmatched bases: 7. This CDR3 region has 17 residues. Looking up the rest from reference TRBV11-1 and TRBJ1-5 gives the full variable domain: EAEVAQSPRYKITEKSQAVAFWCDPISGHATLYWYRQILGQGPELLVQFQDESVVDDSQLPKDRFSAERLKGVDSTLKIQPAELGDSAMYLCASSLGAGGMGNQPQHFGDGTRLSIL.

At least ten counts were recorded for this clonotype. V is TRBV7-2 and J is TRBJ1-2; D is unclear. V was clipped by 2 bases and J by 2 bases, with 9 bases between them. Germline loops: CDR1 SGHTA, CDR2 FQGNSA. The CDR3 is 14 residues long. The CDR3 spells CASSLSAGNYGYTF. CDR3 DNA sequence: TGTGCCAGCAGCTTATCAGCGGGGAACTATGGCTACACCTTC.

This clonotype was seen repeatedly, ten times or more. The chain employs TRBV28 and TRBJ2-2; tentatively, D is TRBD1 or TRBD2 (5 bases each). The length of the CDR3 is 14 residues. Germline-derived CDR1 and CDR2 are MDHEN and SYDVKM. V was clipped by 4 bases and J by 4 bases, with 10 bases between them. CDR3 region: CASSSGTTTGELFF. The CDR3 DNA is TGTGCCAGCAGTTCCGGGACGACCACCGGGGAGCTGTTTTTT.

This clonotype came up many times. CDR3: CASSEAVSGYQETQYF. As DNA, the CDR3 is TGTGCCAGCAGTGAAGCGGTTTCGGGGTACCAAGAGACCCAGTACTTC. The rearrangement uses TRBV6-1 and TRBJ2-5; D is possibly TRBD2 (5 bases). The CDR3 has 16 residues. The V and J ends lost 0 bases and 0 bases respectively, with 11 bases between them. Germline CDR1 and CDR2: MNHNS and SASEGT.

In this sample, this clonotype turned up many times. The chain carries TRBV20-1 and TRBJ2-7; 12 positions agree with TRBD1. The V segment lost 6 bases and the J segment 5 bases; nucleotides outside the gene matches: 17. The CDR3 is 17 residues long. Germline V gives CDR1 DFQATT, CDR2 SNEGSKA (reference sequence). CDR3 amino acids: CSAGGLTTGQGADEQYF. As DNA, the CDR3 is TGCAGTGCAGGGGGATTGACCACGGGACAGGGGGCAGACGAGCAGTACTTC.

The sample holds many counts of this clonotype. The chain recombines TRBV28 with TRBJ1-5; TRBD1 might be the D (5 bases). The V end lost 7 bases, the J end lost 7 bases, and 17 bases lay between the germline ends. From germline, CDR1 is MDHEN and CDR2 SYDVKM. This CDR3 is built from 14 residues. The chain's CDR3 is CASIAGQGDQPQHF. The CDR3 DNA is TGTGCCAGCATCGCTGGGCAGGGTGACCAGCCCCAGCATTTT.

A few counts support this clonotype. The chain employs TRBV5-6 and TRBJ2-4; D is perhaps TRBD2 (6 bases). V lost 0 bases and J lost 9, with 13 bases in between. Germline loops: CDR1 SGHDT, CDR2 YYEEEE. This CDR3 spans 14 amino acids. The CDR3 loop is CASSLAGVEGIQYF. The CDR3 DNA is TGTGCCAGCAGCTTGGCGGGAGTCGAGGGCATTCAGTACTTC.

In this sample, this clonotype turned up many times. This chain joins TRBV14 and TRBJ1-1, with D perhaps TRBD1 (6 bases). The V gene lost 1 base and the J gene lost 2 bases, with 11 bases spanning the gap. The CDR3 is 15 amino acids. The germline V gene has CDR1 SGHDN and CDR2 FVKESK. The CDR3 DNA sequence: TGTGCCAGCAGCCAAGGAACAGGGATCAACACTGAAGCTTTCTTT. Amino acids: CASSQGTGINTEAFF.

The sample holds a few counts of this clonotype. The chain joins TRBV4-3 to TRBJ2-7; TRBD2 aligns across 8 bases. Germline V CDR1 and CDR2: LGHNA, YSLEER. This CDR3 is built from 15 residues. V was pared by 4 bases and J by 5 bases, with 10 bases of the junction left unmatched. The CDR3 DNA is TGCGCCAGCAGCCCGATTCCAAGCGGGAGAAACGAGCAGTACTTC. Translating gives CASSPIPSGRNEQYF.